Included here is one TCR beta chain sequence, with context. Its antigen is unidentified. This sample stems from a study of cytomegalovirus exposure and HLA in healthy donors. The assay was immunoSEQ multiplex PCR, and TCRdb's table has in-frame clones only and misses some. This sample has 35,000 to 40,000 clones, with over 80% found just once. Study-level results: A later analysis found first-cohort TCR clusters tended to co-occur in the 90 to 150 validation repertoires. Reported results showed that the classifier diagnosed cytomegalovirus status with high specificity and sensitivity.

The sequence came from a man between 18 and 29 years old in good health and CMV-seronegative. The specimen was PBMCs.

CDR3 in DNA: TGTGCCAGCAGACCAAACAGGGAAGGCGGGGAGCTGTTTTTT. Its translation: CASRPNREGGELFF. The rearrangement uses TRBV2 and TRBJ2-2, with D perhaps TRBD1 (6 bases). This CDR3 is built from 14 residues. Germline V CDR1 and CDR2: SNHLY, FYNNEI. Deletions cut 6 bases from V and 7 bases from J, with 15 bases between. Supplemented by reference TRBV2 and TRBJ2-2, the full variable domain reads EPEVTQTPSHQVTQMGQEVILRCVPISNHLYFYWYRQILGQKVEFLVSFYNNEISEKSEIFDDQFSVERPDGSNFTLKIRSTKLEDSAMYFCASRPNREGGELFFGEGSRLTVL.